Each of the 11 T cell receptor beta chains below was sequenced from the same sample in a study of shared clonotypes between healthy human individuals. Clones were read by immunoSEQ multiplex PCR, and TCRdb kept only the in-frame ones, dropping some. The sample yields some 2.1 million clones, 85% to 95% seen once. It was CD45RO-negative cells, positively selected for CCR7, that made up naive CD8 cells, with terminally differentiated effector memory CD45RA+ cells excluded. Sequenced material: naive CD8+ T cells from PBMCs. Receptors were obtained from a man aged 18 to 29 in good health. Some clones in this sample may be carry-over from other donors' samples.

CDR3 in DNA: TGTGCCAGCAGCCCTAACCTAATGAACACCGGGGAGCTGTTTTTT. This gives the protein CASSPNLMNTGELFF. V gene TRBV7-6 combines with J gene TRBJ2-2, with D unresolved. The CDR3 totals 15 residues. Germline-derived CDR1 and CDR2 are SGHVS and FNYEAQ. Trimming shortened V by 5 bases and J by 1 base, and 11 bases separated the two germline ends.

This chain's CDR3 is CASSPGVTTDTQYF. The CDR3 region has the DNA TGTGCCAGCAGCCCCGGAGTCACCACAGATACGCAGTATTTT. The V gene is TRBV7-3, the J gene TRBJ2-3; D is uncertain. CDR1 and CDR2 from the germline V gene are SGHTA and FQGTGA. Trimming shortened V by 5 bases and J by 2 bases, and 11 bases separated the two germline ends. The CDR3 is 14 amino acids.

V is TRBV28 and J is TRBJ2-1, with 9 bases that match TRBD1. The V gene's germline CDR1 is MDHEN and CDR2 SYDVKM. CDR3 length: 14 residues. The ends lost 2 bases at V and 13 bases at J; junction bases unmatched: 9. The CDR3, as DNA: TGTGCCAGCAGTTTACCCCGGACAGGGGAAGGACAGTTCTTC. Residues: CASSLPRTGEGQFF.

The chain carries TRBV27 and TRBJ2-5; D is possibly TRBD1 (5 bases). Trimming removed 1 base from V and 1 base from J, with 10 bases in between. The CDR3 consists of 15 residues. Looked up from germline, CDR1 is MNHEY and CDR2 is SMNVEV (reference sequence). This CDR3 reads CASSLYRSGQETQYF. Written as DNA, the CDR3 is TGTGCCAGCAGTTTATACAGGAGTGGCCAAGAGACCCAGTACTTC.

This clone was seen only once. The chain uses TRBV4-1 and TRBJ1-2; no clear D. Germline assignment: CDR1 MGHRA and CDR2 YSYEKL. This CDR3 is built from 15 residues. The ends were cut back, 0 bases at V and 1 base at J, with 9 bases in the middle. The CDR3 here is CASSQEPRINYGYTF. CDR3 coding DNA: TGCGCCAGCAGCCAAGAACCCCGCATTAACTATGGCTACACCTTC.

The rearrangement joins TRBV9 to TRBJ2-7; D is possibly TRBD1 or TRBD2 (5 bases each). There are 12 residues in the CDR3. The germline gives CDR1 SGDLS, CDR2 YYNGEE. Trimming removed 8 bases from V and 7 bases from J, with 16 bases in between. This CDR3 reads CASGDGKGEQYF. CDR3 coding DNA: TGTGCCAGTGGGGACGGGAAAGGAGAGCAGTACTTC.

This clone has just a few counts. The rearrangement uses TRBV7-8 and TRBJ2-1; weak D call: TRBD2 (6 bases). CDR3 length: 14 amino acids. CDR1 is SGHVS and CDR2 is FQNEAQ in the germline V gene. V shed 5 bases and J shed 5 bases, with 13 bases lying between them. The CDR3 here is CASSTRTKNNEQFF. The CDR3 bases are TGTGCCAGCAGCACCAGGACTAAAAACAATGAGCAGTTCTTC.

This rearrangement joins TRBV28 to TRBJ1-2; possibly TRBD1 for D (5 bases). The length of the CDR3 is 14 residues. Germline V gives CDR1 MDHEN, CDR2 SYDVKM. V dropped 1 base and J dropped 4 bases, with 10 bases sitting between them. DNA of the CDR3: TGTGCCAGCAGTTTATCCGGGACTCTCTATGGCTACACCTTC. It specifies CASSLSGTLYGYTF.

The chain uses TRBV9 and TRBJ2-4; 10 bases agree with TRBD2. The CDR3 is 18 residues long. Germline V gene sequence: CDR1 SGDLS, CDR2 YYNGEE. V gave up 0 bases and J gave up 9 bases; unmatched junction bases: 15. The CDR3 nucleotides are TGTGCCAGCAGCGTAGAGTCAGTGTCTAGCGGGAGTTTATCCATTCAGTACTTC. Protein: CASSVESVSSGSLSIQYF.

The V and J genes are TRBV21-1 and TRBJ2-6. TRBV21-1 is marked as a pseudogene. The CDR3 sequence is 13 residues long. The CDR3 coding sequence is TGTGCCAGCAGCAGGGTTGGGGCCAACGTCCTGACTTTC. Its protein is CASSRVGANVLTF.

The chain combines TRBV9 with TRBJ2-5, with D perhaps matching TRBD1 or TRBD2 (5 bases each). The V gene's germline CDR1 is SGDLS and CDR2 YYNGEE. The CDR3 length is 16 residues. With 0 bases removed from V and 0 bases from J, the gap between germline ends came to 12 bases. CDR3 DNA sequence: TGTGCCAGCAGCGTAGGGGGGTTGTCGTACCAAGAGACCCAGTACTTC. Its translation is CASSVGGLSYQETQYF.